One sample yielded the 21 T cell receptor beta chains listed below, sequenced in a study of beta chain features in type 1 diabetes (dated by TCRdb to between 2017 and 2018). The library came from the immunoSEQ multiplex PCR assay. The entire amount of isolated RNA was reverse transcribed using the High Capacity cDNA Reverse Transcription Kit, so the sequenced TCRB transcripts were expressed ones. In TCRdb, the immuneACCESS table is reduced to in-frame sequences with V and J assigned. These tables do not hold every clone; where another copy was compared, an unresolved V gene accounts for under half, and the others remain unexplained. The sample has 300,000 to 450,000 clones on record, roughly a fifth of them singletons. The top ten clonotypes cover about 0.044% of the sample. What was sequenced was naive CD4+ T cells from blood. The sample's cell subset or site label, decoded: true naive CD4+ T cells. These receptors all stem from a woman aged 18-35 years in good health.

The chain couples TRBV2 to TRBJ1-2; 7 bases are shared with TRBD1. V trimming: 6 bases; J trimming: 6 bases; junction bases outside the gene matches: 10. Germline V CDR1 and CDR2: SNHLY, FYNNEI. This CDR3 contains 14 residues. The CDR3 bases are TGTGCCAGCAGACCTACAGGGGATCGTGATGGCTACACCTTC. Translating it yields CASRPTGDRDGYTF.

The rearrangement links TRBV2 to TRBJ2-7, with D possibly TRBD1 on 5 matching bases. There are 14 residues in the CDR3. Germline V gene sequence: CDR1 SNHLY, CDR2 FYNNEI. V was pared by 5 bases and J by 7 bases, with 18 bases between. This chain's CDR3 is CASSIDSLGGEQYF. The DNA of the CDR3 is TGTGCCAGCAGTATAGACAGTCTCGGTGGAGAGCAGTACTTC.

This clone showed up just a few times. The rearrangement uses TRBV29-1 and TRBJ2-7; maybe TRBD1 (5 bases). The CDR3 loop spans 11 amino acids. Germline V gives CDR1 SQVTM, CDR2 ANQGSEA. The CDR3 sequence is CSTTDSYEQYF. As DNA, the CDR3 is TGCTCCACGACAGACTCCTACGAGCAGTACTTC.

This clone appeared a few times. The chain joins TRBV10-3 to TRBJ1-2; D is possibly TRBD1 (6 bases). V lost 7 bases and J 7 bases, leaving 22 bases between the germline ends. Germline V gives CDR1 ENHRY, CDR2 SYGVKD. The CDR3 consists of 15 residues. CDR3 loop: CAIKRPGQPEGGYTF. CDR3 bases: TGTGCCATCAAACGACCTGGACAGCCCGAAGGTGGCTACACCTTC.

This clone was found a few times. The chain is built from TRBV5-4 and TRBJ2-1; the match to TRBD2 covers 8 bases. The CDR3 runs 15 residues. V dropped 4 bases and J dropped 5; count of bases not matched to a gene: 8. Germline loops: CDR1 SGHNT, CDR2 YYREEE (reference sequence). CDR3 DNA sequence: TGTGCCAGCAGCGTAGACGGGACTAGACACAATGAGCAGTTCTTC. Residues: CASSVDGTRHNEQFF.

This clone appeared a few times. This rearrangement joins TRBV5-4 to TRBJ1-4; no definite D call. The V gene lost 4 bases and the J gene lost 0 bases, with 4 bases spanning the gap. The CDR3 is 13 residues long. Germline V lookup: CDR1 SGHNT, CDR2 YYREEE (reference sequence). CDR3 coding DNA: TGTGCCAGCAGCCAGACAACTAATGAAAAACTGTTTTTT. Protein product: CASSQTTNEKLFF.

A few counts support this clone. The chain links TRBV7-9 to TRBJ2-3, with 10 bases fitting TRBD2. The V and J ends lost 5 bases and 2 bases, in that order; junction bases with no gene match: 4. This CDR3 has 15 amino acids. Germline-derived CDR1 and CDR2 are SEHNR and FQNEAQ (reference sequence). CDR3 loop: CASSLTSGFTDTQYF. The CDR3 DNA follows: TGTGCCAGCAGCCTGACTAGCGGGTTCACAGATACGCAGTATTTT. Combining the CDR3 with reference TRBV7-9 and TRBJ2-3 gives the whole variable domain DTGVSQNPRHKITKRGQNVTFRCDPISEHNRLYWYRQTLGQGPEFLTYFQNEAQLEKSRLLSDRFSAERPKGSFSTLEIQRTEQGDSAMYLCASSLTSGFTDTQYFGPGTRLTVL.

This clone was seen a few times. The J gene is TRBJ1-2, the V gene TRBV2; D might be TRBD1 (5 bases). This CDR3 spans 15 amino acids. V was pared by 0 bases and J by 7 bases, with 15 bases between. Per germline, CDR1 SNHLY and CDR2 FYNNEI. CDR3 bases: TGTGCCAGCAGTGAAGCGGTTGCGGGGGGTCTTGGCTACACCTTC. The encoded protein is CASSEAVAGGLGYTF.

The chain is built from TRBV4-1 and TRBJ2-1; a possible D gene is TRBD2 (7 bases). Germline V gene sequence: CDR1 MGHRA, CDR2 YSYEKL. CDR3 length equals 16 residues. Trimming cost V 0 bases and J 8 bases, with 17 bases left between them. The CDR3: CASSQDWGGRWYEQFF. DNA for the CDR3: TGCGCCAGCAGCCAAGATTGGGGGGGGCGCTGGTATGAGCAGTTCTTC.

In this sample, this clone turned up a few times. The rearrangement joins TRBV6-1 to TRBJ1-2, with 10 bases matching TRBD1. The CDR3 spans 15 residues. Germline V gene sequence: CDR1 MNHNS, CDR2 SASEGT. The ends lost 8 bases at V and 4 bases at J; junction bases unmatched: 10. The CDR3: CASAGQGTPSYGYTF. CDR3 sequence (DNA): TGTGCCAGCGCGGGACAGGGGACTCCGTCCTATGGCTACACCTTC.

The rearrangement joins TRBV5-4 to TRBJ2-5; 13 bases match TRBD2. V was clipped by 3 bases and J by 5 bases; unmatched bases: 10. The CDR3 runs to 17 residues. Germline V gene data show CDR1 as SGHNT and CDR2 as YYREEE (reference sequence). The chain's CDR3 is CASSSGSLAGGAETQYF. The CDR3 coding sequence is TGTGCCAGCAGCTCGGGGTCACTAGCGGGGGGGGCGGAGACCCAGTACTTC.

The V and J genes are TRBV6-5 and TRBJ1-1; D unclear. Trimming stripped 4 bases from V and 0 bases from J, with 6 bases between. The CDR3 length is 13 residues. In germline, CDR1 is MNHEY, CDR2 SVGAGI. The CDR3 nucleotides are TGTGCCAGCAGTTTTGTAATGAACACTGAAGCTTTCTTT. Translating gives CASSFVMNTEAFF.

This clone came up a few times. This chain connects TRBV5-1 to TRBJ2-7, with TRBD1 matching 9 bases. CDR3 length: 14 amino acids. The V gene's germline CDR1 is SGHRS and CDR2 YFSETQ. J lost 7 bases, V lost 4 bases, and 9 bases had no gene match. DNA for the CDR3: TGCGCCAGCAGCCCCCGGGACAGGGTTGGGGAGCAGTACTTC. Its protein is CASSPRDRVGEQYF.

This clone was recorded a few times. The V and J genes are TRBV15 and TRBJ1-1, with TRBD1 identical over 7 bases. The CDR3 spans 14 residues. V shed 0 bases, J shed 5 bases, and the junction held 3 bases outside the gene matches. Germline V gene sequence: CDR1 LNHNV, CDR2 YYDKDF (reference sequence). The chain's CDR3 is CATSRENRGTEAFF. The CDR3 nucleotides read TGTGCCACCAGCAGAGAAAACAGGGGTACTGAAGCTTTCTTT.

This clone was seen only a few times. This rearrangement joins TRBV7-9 to TRBJ2-2; 7 positions match TRBD2. The germline V gene has CDR1 SEHNR and CDR2 FQNEAQ (reference sequence). With V trimmed by 5 bases and J by 6 bases, 3 bases remained unmatched. CDR3 length: 13 residues. The CDR3 reads CASSARESGELFF. Here the CDR3 DNA reads TGTGCCAGCAGCGCGCGGGAGTCCGGGGAGCTGTTTTTT.

This clone was observed a few times. The rearrangement uses TRBV7-9 and TRBJ1-5, with a possible D match to TRBD1 (5 bases). Germline lookup yields CDR1 SEHNR and CDR2 FQNEAQ (reference sequence). Trimming stripped 3 bases from V and 6 bases from J, with 9 bases between. The CDR3 runs 13 residues. CDR3 sequence (DNA): TGTGCCAGCAGCTTGGCAGGGTCTCAGCCCCAGCATTTT. It encodes CASSLAGSQPQHF.

A few counts support this clone. The chain is built from TRBV6-5 and TRBJ2-5; 14 nucleotides match TRBD2. The CDR3 length is 14 residues. Germline V lookup: CDR1 MNHEY, CDR2 SVGAGI. Trimming removed 9 bases from V and 5 bases from J; junction bases left unmatched: 5. CDR3 sequence (DNA): TGTGCCAGTATGGGACTAGCGGGAGTGGAGACCCAGTACTTC. It encodes CASMGLAGVETQYF.

The CDR3 loop reads CASREVGGAAGNEQFF. The CDR3 coding sequence is TGCGCCAGCAGAGAGGTGGGCGGGGCGGCGGGGAATGAGCAGTTCTTC. J is TRBJ2-1 and V is TRBV4-1; a weak D match, TRBD2 (6 bases). Trimming stripped 6 bases from V and 7 bases from J, with 22 bases between. Germline CDR1 MGHRA, CDR2 YSYEKL. The CDR3 covers 16 residues.

The CDR3: CASSLGLYGYTF. The DNA of the CDR3 is TGTGCCAGCAGCTTAGGGCTCTATGGCTACACCTTC. The chain joins TRBV7-2 to TRBJ1-2; D not resolved. The germline gives CDR1 SGHTA, CDR2 FQGNSA. Deletions cut 1 base from V and 4 bases from J, with 4 bases between. This CDR3 has 12 amino acids. The whole variable domain, remainder taken from reference TRBV7-2 and TRBJ1-2, is GAGVSQSPSNKVTEKGKDVELRCDPISGHTALYWYRQSLGQGLEFLIYFQGNSAPDKSGLPSDRFSAERTGGSVSTLTIQRTQQEDSAVYLCASSLGLYGYTFGSGTRLTVV.

This chain uses TRBV18 with TRBJ1-1; tentative D call: TRBD1 (6 bases). The germline V gene has CDR1 KGHSH and CDR2 LQKENI. The CDR3 has 13 amino acids. Trimming took 3 bases from V and 10 from J, leaving 15 bases between them. The CDR3 is CASSPGSEQGAFF. The CDR3 nucleotides are TGTGCCAGCTCACCGGGGTCCGAACAGGGAGCTTTCTTT. The full variable domain, with the rest looked up from reference TRBV18 and TRBJ1-1, is NAGVMQNPRHLVRRRGQEARLRCSPMKGHSHVYWYRQLPEEGLKFMVYLQKENIIDESGMPKERFSAEFPKEGPSILRIQQVVRGDSAAYFCASSPGSEQGAFFGQGTRLTVV.

The V call is TRBV18, the J call TRBJ1-2; tentative D call: TRBD1 (6 bases). Germline CDR1 is KGHSH and CDR2 is LQKENI. CDR3 length: 13 amino acids. The V end was cut by 3 bases, the J end by 8 bases, with 13 bases between. In DNA, the CDR3 is TGTGCCAGCTCACCGGGGCAGGGGAGAGGCTACACCTTC. Amino acids: CASSPGQGRGYTF. The variable domain in full, completed from reference TRBV18 and TRBJ1-2, reads NAGVMQNPRHLVRRRGQEARLRCSPMKGHSHVYWYRQLPEEGLKFMVYLQKENIIDESGMPKERFSAEFPKEGPSILRIQQVVRGDSAAYFCASSPGQGRGYTFGSGTRLTVV.